Each of the 14 T cell receptor beta chains below was sequenced from the same sample in a study of post-analysis software for immune sequencing data. Prepared TCR beta cDNA libraries contained unique molecular identifiers. TCRdb called the PCR reads again in MiXCR, with one record for every CDR3 protein. The sample carries about 160,000 distinct CDR3 sequences, under 40% recorded once. This specimen consisted of blood, obtained after autologous hematopoietic stem cell transplantation. These receptors all stem from a girl aged 5 to 17 with multiple sclerosis.

The chain is built from TRBV28 and TRBJ2-7, with a weak D call TRBD1 (5 bases). The V end lost 2 bases, the J end lost 3 bases, and 14 bases lay between the germline ends. The length of the CDR3 is 15 residues. The germline gives CDR1 MDHEN, CDR2 SYDVKM. This CDR3 reads CASSLIPGRVYEQYF. In nucleotides, the CDR3 is TGTGCCAGCAGTTTAATTCCGGGCAGGGTCTACGAGCAGTACTTC.

The chain's CDR3 is CSAHDGSGNYNEQFF. CDR3 bases: TGCAGTGCCCACGACGGGAGCGGGAACTACAATGAGCAGTTCTTC. This chain joins TRBV20-1 and TRBJ2-1; 7 nucleotides line up with TRBD2. This CDR3 contains 15 residues. The germline V gene has CDR1 DFQATT and CDR2 SNEGSKA (reference sequence). Trimming at V came to 6 bases and at J to 3 bases, leaving 11 bases not matched to a gene.

This chain links TRBV4-1 with TRBJ2-1, with D tentatively TRBD1 (6 bases). CDR3 size: 16 residues. V was cut by 0 bases and J by 4 bases, with 13 bases left in between. CDR1 and CDR2 (germline): MGHRA, YSYEKL. The CDR3 sequence: CASSQDEGTLYNEQFF. The CDR3 DNA reads as TGCGCCAGCAGCCAAGATGAGGGGACACTTTACAATGAGCAGTTCTTC.

V usage is TRBV9 and J usage is TRBJ1-5; D possibly corresponds to TRBD1 (5 bases). V was trimmed by 3 bases and J by 4 bases, leaving 14 bases between them. Germline CDR1 and CDR2: SGDLS and YYNGEE. The CDR3 covers 15 residues. CDR3 nucleotide sequence: TGTGCCAGCAGCGCAGTAGACAGCCGAAATCAGCCCCAGCATTTT. This gives the protein CASSAVDSRNQPQHF. Full variable domain (remainder filled in from reference TRBV9 and TRBJ1-5): DSGVTQTPKHLITATGQRVTLRCSPRSGDLSVYWYQQSLDQGLQFLIQYYNGEERAKGNILERFSAQQFPDLHSELNLSSLELGDSALYFCASSAVDSRNQPQHFGDGTRLSIL.

The gene calls are TRBV5-1 and TRBJ2-5; D call uncertain. The CDR3 runs 12 residues. Trimming left V 2 bases short and J 5 bases short, with 7 bases between. CDR1 is SGHRS, CDR2 YFSETQ, per germline. In DNA form, the CDR3 reads TGCGCCAGCAGCTTAAGGTTGGAGACCCAGTACTTC. Its protein product is CASSLRLETQYF.

The chain uses TRBV5-1 and TRBJ2-1; TRBD1 aligns across 12 bases. The CDR3 contains 17 residues. Germline-derived CDR1 and CDR2 are SGHRS and YFSETQ. Unmatched junction bases numbered 8, after V lost 2 bases and J lost 5 bases. The CDR3 here is CASSFFPGQGAHNEQFF. The CDR3 coding sequence is TGCGCCAGCAGCTTTTTTCCGGGACAGGGGGCGCACAATGAGCAGTTCTTC.

In this sample, this clonotype turned up a few times. The chain links TRBV7-6 to TRBJ2-3; a weak D match, TRBD2 (7 bases). Trimming removed 5 bases from V and 0 bases from J, with 15 bases in between. Germline V CDR1 and CDR2: SGHVS, FNYEAQ. This CDR3 contains 16 residues. The CDR3 DNA reads as TGTGCCAGCAGCCCCGTAGGGGGGGAAAGCACAGATACGCAGTATTTT. Translation: CASSPVGGESTDTQYF.

This chain uses TRBV5-6 with TRBJ2-7; possible D gene TRBD2, 5 bases. The end of the DNA fits TRBJ2-5 better, so the J call may be wrong. CDR1 and CDR2 from the germline V gene are SGHDT and YYEEEE. The CDR3 is 17 amino acids. CDR3 nucleotide sequence: TGTGCCAGCAGCCCGTACGCCTCCGGACTTATCCAGCGGACCCAGTACTTC. Its protein product is CASSPYASGLIQRTQYF.

This clonotype was seen only a few times. The chain couples TRBV7-8 to TRBJ2-5, with 8 nucleotides matching TRBD1. Germline lookup yields CDR1 SGHVS and CDR2 FQNEAQ. The V and J ends lost 1 base and 4 bases, in that order; junction bases with no gene match: 11. This CDR3 has 17 residues. The CDR3 loop is CASSLVIGQGNRETQYF. The DNA of the CDR3 is TGTGCCAGCAGCTTAGTAATAGGACAGGGTAATCGAGAGACCCAGTACTTC.

Ten or more counts support this clonotype. This chain joins TRBV5-6 and TRBJ1-5; D unclear. Trimming pared 7 bases from V and 2 bases from J, leaving 10 bases between. Germline V gene lookup returns CDR1 SGHDT and CDR2 YYEEEE. This CDR3 spans 13 amino acids. CDR3 coding DNA: TGTGCCAGCGCCCCTTTCGGCAATCAGCCCCAGCATTTT. This translates into CASAPFGNQPQHF.

This clonotype has a handful of counts. The chain links TRBV20-1 to TRBJ2-1, with unresolved D. Trimming took 3 bases from V and 6 from J, leaving 9 bases between them. Germline V gene sequence: CDR1 DFQATT, CDR2 SNEGSKA (reference sequence). There are 12 residues in the CDR3. CDR3 nucleotides: TGCAGTGCTAGGAGCCGCCTCAATGAGCAGTTCTTC. This gives the protein CSARSRLNEQFF.

This clonotype was recorded a few times. This rearrangement joins TRBV5-1 to TRBJ2-1; 9 bases are shared with TRBD2. J was trimmed by 12 bases and V by 1 base; bases with no gene match: 11. The CDR3 has 15 amino acids. Germline-derived CDR1 and CDR2 are SGHRS and YFSETQ. CDR3 amino acids: CASSLPREGAMGQFF. The CDR3 bases are TGCGCCAGCAGCTTGCCGCGGGAGGGGGCAATGGGGCAGTTCTTC.

This chain uses TRBV6-6 with TRBJ2-5; possibly TRBD1 for D (6 bases). CDR3 length: 14 residues. Trimming pared 7 bases from V and 5 bases from J, leaving 17 bases between. Germline V CDR1 and CDR2: MNHNY, SVGAGI (reference sequence). CDR3 sequence (DNA): TGTGCCAGCACCCGACTGGGGGCCGGTGAGACCCAGTACTTC. Its translation: CASTRLGAGETQYF.

This clonotype was counted ten times or more. The rearrangement links TRBV12-3 or TRBV12-4 to TRBJ2-7; D is uncertain. Trimming stripped 6 bases from V and 4 bases from J, with 7 bases between. This CDR3 spans 11 amino acids. The CDR3 sequence: CASSPGYEQYF. The DNA for the CDR3 is TGTGCCAGCAGCCCAGGTTACGAGCAGTACTTC.